One sample yielded the 31 T cell receptor beta chains listed below, sequenced in a study of blood T cells in healthy people across ages. The second PCR ran about 6 to 11 cycles with a sample-barcoded 5' primer and J-beta primers. TCRdb fed the 5' RACE reads into MiXCR, producing one record per CDR3 protein. The sample has 1.5 million to 2 million distinct CDR3 sequences; 30% to 40% are singletons. Sequenced material: blood. The receptors originated from a human donor in good health.

This chain connects TRBV12-5 to TRBJ2-1; D is possibly TRBD1 or TRBD2 (5 bases each). V was pared by 1 base and J by 7 bases, with 11 bases between. This CDR3 is 14 amino acids long. Per the germline V gene, CDR1 is LGHNT and CDR2 is FRNRAP. The chain's CDR3 is CASGLAGRSNEQFF. Here the CDR3 DNA reads TGTGCTAGTGGTTTGGCGGGGCGGTCGAATGAGCAGTTCTTC.

V gene TRBV28 combines with J gene TRBJ1-1; D is uncertain. Per germline, CDR1 MDHEN and CDR2 SYDVKM. Between the trimmed V and J ends, which lost 8 bases and 2 bases, there was a span of 9 bases. The length of the CDR3 is 12 residues. CDR3 loop: CASGHRNTEAFF. The CDR3 nucleotides read TGTGCCAGCGGGCATAGAAACACTGAAGCTTTCTTT.

This clonotype has a handful of counts. The V and J genes are TRBV10-3 and TRBJ2-1, with 11 bases aligning to TRBD2. The V segment lost 5 bases and the J segment 3 bases; nucleotides outside the gene matches: 6. Germline loops: CDR1 ENHRY, CDR2 SYGVKD. The CDR3 is made up of 16 amino acids. The CDR3 loop is CAISPGTSGVYNEQFF. DNA for the CDR3: TGTGCCATCAGTCCCGGGACTAGCGGCGTCTACAATGAGCAGTTCTTC.

The chain employs TRBV7-2 and TRBJ2-7; possible D gene TRBD2, 5 bases. Germline assignment: CDR1 SGHTA and CDR2 FQGNSA. V lost 2 bases and J lost 3, with 17 bases in between. The CDR3 is 16 residues long. The CDR3: CASSLTDGLPHYEQYF. The CDR3 DNA sequence: TGTGCCAGCAGCTTAACGGATGGACTGCCCCACTACGAGCAGTACTTC. Full variable domain (remainder filled in from reference TRBV7-2 and TRBJ2-7): GAGVSQSPSNKVTEKGKDVELRCDPISGHTALYWYRQSLGQGLEFLIYFQGNSAPDKSGLPSDRFSAERTGGSVSTLTIQRTQQEDSAVYLCASSLTDGLPHYEQYFGPGTRLTVT.

The chain recombines TRBV6-2 or TRBV6-3 with TRBJ2-7; 9 positions match TRBD1. From germline, CDR1 is MNHEY and CDR2 SVGEGT. V dropped 7 bases and J dropped 6; count of bases not matched to a gene: 19. There are 17 residues in the CDR3. In nucleotides, the CDR3 is TGTGCCAGCATCCAGCCGGGATCGGGACAGGGTCATCGCGAGCAGTACTTC. It is translated as CASIQPGSGQGHREQYF.

The genes are TRBV6-4 and TRBJ2-2, with D possibly being TRBD2 (6 bases). CDR1 is MRHNA and CDR2 is SNTAGT in the germline V gene. The V and J ends lost 10 bases and 4 bases respectively, with 19 bases between them. This CDR3 is built from 15 residues. In DNA, the CDR3 is TGTGCCATACAAAGAGGGACTGAGGCCACCGGGGAGCTGTTTTTT. Its translation is CAIQRGTEATGELFF.

J is TRBJ1-1 and V is TRBV27; D is uncertain. CDR1 and CDR2 (germline): MNHEY, SMNVEV (reference sequence). V lost 3 bases to trimming and J lost 4 bases, with 9 bases between them. CDR3 length equals 13 residues. The CDR3 sequence is CASSFDGFTEAFF. For the CDR3, the DNA is TGTGCCAGCAGTTTCGACGGATTCACTGAAGCTTTCTTT.

As regards this clonotype: A much larger clone is a single base away; this may be a read error. The V call is TRBV4-3, the J call TRBJ1-2; a possible D gene is TRBD1 (5 bases). The CDR3 spans 19 residues. V lost 0 bases and J lost 0, with 20 bases in between. Looked up from germline, CDR1 is LGHNA and CDR2 is YSLEER. The CDR3 loop reads CASSQEFLEGMASNYGYTF. DNA of the CDR3: TGCGCCAGCAGCCAAGAATTTTTGGAGGGGATGGCCTCTAACTATGGCTACACCTTC.

This chain links TRBV24-1 with TRBJ2-5; no clear D. V lost 0 bases, J lost 4 bases, and 11 bases lay in between. Germline V gene lookup returns CDR1 KGHDR and CDR2 SFDVKD. The CDR3 spans 15 residues. CDR3 amino acids: CATSDLQAFGETQYF. The CDR3, as DNA: TGTGCCACCAGTGATTTGCAAGCTTTCGGAGAGACCCAGTACTTC.

V gene TRBV18 combines with J gene TRBJ1-1; D gene uncertain. Germline CDR1 KGHSH, CDR2 LQKENI. The CDR3 length is 14 residues. Deletions cut 6 bases from V and 1 base from J, with 12 bases between. CDR3 bases: TGTGCCAGCTCTCTCACCTTAGAGAACACTGAAGCTTTCTTT. The encoded protein is CASSLTLENTEAFF.

The sample holds a few counts of this clonotype. One end of the junction is discordant with germline, which a read error may explain. The rearrangement joins TRBV19 to TRBJ1-1, with TRBD1 identical over 8 bases. CDR1 is LNHDA, CDR2 SQIVND, per germline (reference sequence). The CDR3 extends over 14 amino acids. The CDR3 region has the DNA TGCGCCAGCAGCATCGGACAGGGGAACACTGAAGCTTTCTTT. Protein sequence: CASSIGQGNTEAFF.

The gene calls are TRBV9 and TRBJ2-3, with D possibly being TRBD1 or TRBD2 (5 bases each). CDR1 is SGDLS and CDR2 is YYNGEE in the germline V gene. The V gene lost 3 bases and the J gene lost 4 bases, with 12 bases spanning the gap. The CDR3 loop spans 14 amino acids. The CDR3 reads CASSGPGDADTQYF. For the CDR3, the DNA is TGTGCCAGCAGCGGCCCTGGGGACGCAGATACGCAGTATTTT.

The chain couples TRBV10-3 to TRBJ2-5; possible D gene TRBD1, 6 bases. Germline CDR1 reads ENHRY; CDR2 reads SYGVKD. The V and J ends lost 2 bases and 5 bases respectively, with 12 bases between them. The CDR3 has 14 amino acids. CDR3 residues: CAISEQQGRETQYF. CDR3 coding DNA: TGTGCCATCAGTGAGCAACAGGGACGGGAGACCCAGTACTTC.

This clonotype turned up a few times. The rearrangement joins TRBV6-5 to TRBJ2-3; 7 positions agree with TRBD2. Germline-derived CDR1 and CDR2 are MNHEY and SVGAGI. Trimming at V came to 2 bases and at J to 4 bases, leaving 12 bases not matched to a gene. CDR3 length: 17 amino acids. The CDR3 loop is CASSYDSGGGSSDTQYF. The DNA for the CDR3 is TGTGCCAGCAGTTACGACAGTGGGGGGGGGAGTTCAGATACGCAGTATTTT.

The rearrangement joins TRBV29-1 to TRBJ2-1, with D maybe TRBD2 (5 bases). The V gene lost 5 bases and the J gene lost 6 bases, with 8 bases spanning the gap. The CDR3 spans 11 residues. CDR1 SQVTM and CDR2 ANQGSEA come from the germline V gene. CDR3: CSVWESNEQFF. DNA for the CDR3: TGCAGCGTTTGGGAGTCCAATGAGCAGTTCTTC.

The chain recombines TRBV20-1 with TRBJ2-5; 7 bases line up with TRBD2. Losses at the gene ends were 3 bases for V and 5 bases for J; bases not matched to a gene: 18. The CDR3 sequence is 17 residues long. Germline V CDR1 and CDR2: DFQATT, SNEGSKA (reference sequence). The CDR3 is CSASGTAGDLHGETQYF. The CDR3 nucleotides read TGCAGTGCTAGTGGAACGGCGGGAGACCTCCATGGGGAGACCCAGTACTTC.

The CDR3 bases are TGCGCCAGCAGCCCTCAACCCGGACTAGCCTACAATGAGCAGTTCTTC. The encoded protein is CASSPQPGLAYNEQFF. This chain uses TRBV5-1 with TRBJ2-1; TRBD2 agrees at 7 bases. J was trimmed by 2 bases and V by 4 bases; bases with no gene match: 9. CDR1 is SGHRS, CDR2 YFSETQ, per germline. This CDR3 contains 16 residues.

This clonotype came up a few times. The gene calls are TRBV7-8 and TRBJ2-7, with a tentative D call TRBD1 (6 bases). There are 17 residues in the CDR3. Trimming took off 4 bases at V and 2 bases at J, with 21 bases between the two ends. Germline CDR1 reads SGHVS; CDR2 reads FQNEAQ. The CDR3 nucleotides are TGTGCCAGCAGCTCGGAAAAGGGACATTTCCTAACCTACGAGCAGTACTTC. This translates into CASSSEKGHFLTYEQYF.

The rearrangement uses TRBV7-2 and TRBJ2-7; TRBD1 matches 7 bases. V shed 1 base, J shed 4 bases, and the junction held 7 bases outside the gene matches. Per the germline V gene, CDR1 is SGHTA and CDR2 is FQGNSA. The CDR3 is made up of 15 amino acids. CDR3 in amino acids: CASSLEAGGWYEQYF. The CDR3 bases are TGTGCCAGCAGCTTAGAGGCAGGGGGTTGGTACGAGCAGTACTTC.

The V call is TRBV18, the J call TRBJ1-1; a weak D match, TRBD1 (5 bases). V was shortened by 4 bases and J by 1 base, with 13 bases between the two germline ends. This CDR3 has 15 amino acids. Germline V gene sequence: CDR1 KGHSH, CDR2 LQKENI. CDR3 region: CASSLQGPTNTEAFF. CDR3 coding DNA: TGTGCCAGCTCACTCCAGGGACCGACGAACACTGAAGCTTTCTTT. Full variable domain (missing parts from reference TRBV18 and TRBJ1-1): NAGVMQNPRHLVRRRGQEARLRCSPMKGHSHVYWYRQLPEEGLKFMVYLQKENIIDESGMPKERFSAEFPKEGPSILRIQQVVRGDSAAYFCASSLQGPTNTEAFFGQGTRLTVV.

In this sample, this clonotype turned up a few times. The rearrangement uses TRBV28 and TRBJ1-2; possibly TRBD1 for D (5 bases). Per germline, CDR1 MDHEN and CDR2 SYDVKM. V lost 2 bases and J 4 bases, leaving 11 bases between the germline ends. The CDR3 consists of 14 residues. CDR3 in amino acids: CASSLEKTAYGYTF. The CDR3 nucleotides are TGTGCCAGCAGTTTAGAGAAGACAGCCTATGGCTACACCTTC.

The chain is built from TRBV20-1 and TRBJ2-3; D is undetermined. The germline V and J ends were trimmed by 0 bases and 4 bases, with 11 bases remaining between them. The germline CDR1 and CDR2 sequences are DFQATT and SNEGSKA (reference sequence). The CDR3 spans 14 residues. CDR3 protein: CSARDQQRADTQYF. The CDR3 nucleotides are TGCAGTGCTAGAGATCAACAGAGAGCAGATACGCAGTATTTT.

This rearrangement joins TRBV20-1 to TRBJ1-4; D is ambiguous. The CDR3 loop spans 15 amino acids. Germline lookup yields CDR1 DFQATT and CDR2 SNEGSKA (reference sequence). Trimming left V 6 bases short and J 5 bases short, with 19 bases between. The CDR3 region has the DNA TGCAGTGCGAGGCTCCGAATACGTTTGAATGAAAAACTGTTTTTT. It translates to CSARLRIRLNEKLFF.

Details on this clonotype: At one end the junction does not follow the germline gene, possibly because of a read error. J is TRBJ2-1 and V is TRBV24-1; D ambiguous. This CDR3 has 19 residues. From germline, CDR1 is KGHDR and CDR2 SFDVKD. The CDR3, as DNA: TGCGCCACCAGTGATTTTCCCATTTTGGGAATGTCGTCCTACAATGAGCAGTTCTTC. Encoded protein: CATSDFPILGMSSYNEQFF.

In this sample, this clonotype turned up a few times. The chain combines TRBV6-5 with TRBJ1-5, with D unresolved. The germline V gene encodes CDR1 MNHEY and CDR2 SVGAGI. Trimming pared 6 bases from V and 5 bases from J, leaving 11 bases between. CDR3 length equals 13 residues. The CDR3 DNA sequence: TGTGCCAGCAGCCGAACCCTCGATCAGCCCCAGCATTTT. Translated: CASSRTLDQPQHF.

This clonotype has just a few counts. The chain recombines TRBV20-1 with TRBJ2-1; possibly TRBD2 for D (7 bases). V lost 4 bases to trimming and J lost 0 bases, with 19 bases between them. CDR1 is DFQATT, CDR2 SNEGSKA, per germline (reference sequence). The CDR3 length is 17 residues. For the CDR3, the DNA is TGCAGTGCTATCTTGGGGGGGGGCTCCCTCTCCTACAATGAGCAGTTCTTC. Its protein product is CSAILGGGSLSYNEQFF.

The V and J genes are TRBV4-3 and TRBJ2-3, with a tentative D call TRBD1 (5 bases). The germline V and J ends were trimmed by 0 bases and 4 bases, with 8 bases remaining between them. CDR1 and CDR2 from the germline V gene are LGHNA and YSLEER. The CDR3 is 14 residues long. CDR3 in amino acids: CASSQEKGADTQYF. The DNA for the CDR3 is TGCGCCAGCAGCCAAGAGAAAGGGGCAGATACGCAGTATTTT.

The sample holds one count of this clonotype. The chain joins TRBV30 to TRBJ1-3; no reliable D call. The CDR3 totals 15 residues. V was pared by 0 bases and J by 2 bases, with 11 bases between. The germline V gene has CDR1 GTSNPN and CDR2 SVGIG (reference sequence). The CDR3 DNA is TGTGCCTGGAGTGTACCAGGCTTTCCTGGAAACACCATATATTTT. This sequence encodes CAWSVPGFPGNTIYF.

The chain couples TRBV12-3 or TRBV12-4 to TRBJ1-1; D gene uncertain. The CDR3 runs to 14 residues. Trimming shortened V by 5 bases and J by 0 bases, and 10 bases separated the two germline ends. The CDR3 is CASSRNYMNTEAFF. CDR3 nucleotides: TGTGCCAGCAGTCGTAATTATATGAACACTGAAGCTTTCTTT.

This clonotype was detected only a few times. The chain has TRBV15 and TRBJ1-1, with unresolved D. The germline V and J ends were trimmed by 0 bases and 1 base, with 9 bases remaining between them. CDR3 length: 15 amino acids. CDR1 and CDR2 from the germline V gene are LNHNV and YYDKDF (reference sequence). CDR3 residues: CATSRDRVGNTEAFF. DNA of the CDR3: TGTGCCACCAGCAGAGATAGAGTGGGGAACACTGAAGCTTTCTTT.

CDR3 sequence: CASSAPGQGEKLFF. CDR3 in DNA: TGTGCCAGCAGTGCCCCGGGACAGGGTGAAAAACTGTTTTTT. This chain connects TRBV2 to TRBJ1-4; 9 nucleotides line up with TRBD1. The germline V gene encodes CDR1 SNHLY and CDR2 FYNNEI. The V and J ends lost 4 bases and 7 bases, in that order; junction bases with no gene match: 4. CDR3 length: 14 amino acids.